Each of the 25 T cell receptor beta chains below was sequenced from the same sample in a study of radiotherapy plus CTLA-4 blockade in lung cancer. The protocol was immunoSEQ multiplex PCR, while the TCRdb copy is restricted to in-frame clones and leaves out a portion. The sample has tens of thousands of clones; about 87% are singletons. Sequences were derived from peripheral blood, sampled from a patient treated with radiotherapy plus ipilimumab. The receptors shown here come from a human donor with non-small cell lung cancer that progressed on radiotherapy plus ipilimumab.

The rearrangement joins TRBV7-9 to TRBJ2-2, with 7 bases fitting TRBD1. The CDR3 is 14 residues long. V trimming: 5 bases; J trimming: 5 bases; junction bases outside the gene matches: 5. The germline gives CDR1 SEHNR, CDR2 FQNEAQ (reference sequence). The CDR3 region has the DNA TGTGCCAGCAGCGACAGGGCTGTGACCGGGGAGCTGTTTTTT. It codes for CASSDRAVTGELFF.

The V call is TRBV7-2, the J call TRBJ2-3; perhaps TRBD2 as D (7 bases). Germline values: CDR1 SGHTA, CDR2 FQGNSA. This CDR3 is 15 amino acids long. Trimming stripped 0 bases from V and 1 base from J, with 8 bases between. CDR3 in amino acids: CASSLARGRTDTQYF. CDR3 coding DNA: TGTGCCAGCAGCTTAGCGCGGGGGCGCACAGATACGCAGTATTTT.

This chain joins TRBV6-5 and TRBJ2-2; D might be TRBD1 or TRBD2, each matching 5 bases. This CDR3 has 13 residues. The V end lost 5 bases, the J end lost 6 bases, and 10 bases lay between the germline ends. The germline gives CDR1 MNHEY, CDR2 SVGAGI. The CDR3 DNA follows: TGTGCCAGCAGTCAGGGACCGGCCGGGGAGCTGTTTTTT. It encodes CASSQGPAGELFF.

This clone was seen only once. The chain couples TRBV19 to TRBJ1-1; D is perhaps TRBD1 (5 bases). The CDR3 length is 15 residues. The germline V and J ends were trimmed by 3 bases and 5 bases, with 16 bases remaining between them. In germline, CDR1 is LNHDA, CDR2 SQIVND (reference sequence). The CDR3 region is CASSIYQGASTEAFF. The CDR3 coding sequence is TGTGCCAGTAGTATTTACCAGGGTGCGAGTACTGAAGCTTTCTTT.

This sequence joins TRBV2 and TRBJ1-1, with D unclear. V lost 1 base, J lost 0 bases, and 3 bases lay in between. The germline CDR1 and CDR2 sequences are SNHLY and FYNNEI. The CDR3 sequence is 13 residues long. CDR3 amino acids: CASSEGLNTEAFF. The CDR3 DNA reads TGTGCCAGCAGTGAAGGACTGAACACTGAAGCTTTCTTT.

The V and J genes are TRBV9 and TRBJ1-2; D perhaps matches TRBD1 (6 bases). CDR3 length: 13 residues. The germline V gene has CDR1 SGDLS and CDR2 YYNGEE. The V gene lost 4 bases and the J gene lost 5 bases, with 12 bases spanning the gap. CDR3 residues: CASSTSDSYGYTF. The CDR3 bases are TGTGCCAGCAGCACCTCGGACAGTTATGGCTACACCTTC.

This rearrangement joins TRBV2 to TRBJ1-3; D is unresolved. Germline lookup yields CDR1 SNHLY and CDR2 FYNNEI. Trimming left V 2 bases short and J 3 bases short, with 11 bases between. CDR3 length equals 15 residues. The CDR3 sequence: CASSELPGSGNTIYF. CDR3 coding DNA: TGTGCCAGCAGTGAACTCCCTGGGAGTGGAAACACCATATATTTT.

Here the CDR3 reads CASSLSGPYEQYF. As DNA, the CDR3 is TGTGCCAGCAGCCTTAGTGGGCCCTACGAGCAGTACTTC. The chain links TRBV7-2 to TRBJ2-7; unclear D gene. Germline CDR1 reads SGHTA; CDR2 reads FQGNSA. The germline V and J ends were trimmed by 5 bases and 2 bases, with 10 bases remaining between them. The length of the CDR3 is 13 residues.

CDR3 DNA: TGTGCCTGGTTTGGAGGGAGGGAGTCCTACAATGAGCAGTTCTTC. As protein: CAWFGGRESYNEQFF. The chain links TRBV30 to TRBJ2-1; 7 positions match TRBD2. The germline gives CDR1 GTSNPN, CDR2 SVGIG (reference sequence). J was trimmed by 1 base and V by 5 bases; bases with no gene match: 8. The CDR3 covers 15 residues.

V usage is TRBV11-3 and J usage is TRBJ2-5; D not resolved. Looked up from germline, CDR1 is SGHNT and CDR2 is YENEEA. Between the trimmed V and J ends, which lost 0 bases and 2 bases, there was a span of 4 bases. CDR3 length equals 13 residues. CDR3: CASSLDFQETQYF. The CDR3 DNA follows: TGTGCCAGCAGCTTAGATTTTCAAGAGACCCAGTACTTC.

The chain carries TRBV23-1 and TRBJ2-7, with a possible D match to TRBD1 (6 bases). TRBV23-1 is labeled an ORF, and its function is uncertain. The CDR3 spans 17 residues. Deletions cut 0 bases from V and 3 bases from J, with 18 bases between. The CDR3 DNA sequence: TGCGCCAGCAGTCAATCATTAACAGGGTCATCGGGCTACGAGCAGTACTTC. This translates into CASSQSLTGSSGYEQYF.

The chain uses TRBV5-4 and TRBJ1-6; D is perhaps TRBD1 (5 bases). The CDR3 has 15 residues. Per the germline V gene, CDR1 is SGHNT and CDR2 is YYREEE (reference sequence). The V end was cut by 0 bases, the J end by 10 bases, with 14 bases between. The CDR3 sequence is CASSLAGTGLSPLHF. CDR3 DNA: TGTGCCAGCAGCTTGGCGGGCACAGGTCTCTCACCCCTCCACTTT. The entire variable domain, with the rest obtained from reference TRBV5-4 and TRBJ1-6, is as follows: ETGVTQSPTHLIKTRGQQVTLRCSSQSGHNTVSWYQQALGQGPQFIFQYYREEENGRGNFPPRFSGLQFPNYSSELNVNALELDDSALYLCASSLAGTGLSPLHFGNGTRLTVT.

This clone was detected once. V is TRBV4-2 and J is TRBJ2-5, with TRBD2 matching over 8 bases. CDR1 and CDR2 from the germline V gene are LGHNA and YNFKEQ. This CDR3 spans 15 amino acids. V gave up 1 base and J gave up 4 bases; unmatched junction bases: 5. Here the CDR3 DNA reads TGTGCCAGCAGCCAAGGGACTAGCCTCGGAGAGACCCAGTACTTC. Its protein product is CASSQGTSLGETQYF.

The V gene is TRBV6-5, the J gene TRBJ1-5; D gene uncertain. The CDR3 is made up of 12 amino acids. Germline-derived CDR1 and CDR2 are MNHEY and SVGAGI. The V end lost 6 bases, the J end lost 6 bases, and 9 bases lay between the germline ends. CDR3 loop: CASSTLGQPQHF. The CDR3 DNA sequence: TGTGCCAGCAGCACACTGGGTCAGCCCCAGCATTTT.

This clone occurred a few times. The chain uses TRBV9 and TRBJ1-2; possibly TRBD1 for D (6 bases). In germline, CDR1 is SGDLS, CDR2 YYNGEE. CDR3 length: 14 residues. V was pared by 3 bases and J by 8 bases, with 17 bases between. The CDR3 loop reads CASSATGAFEGYTF. As DNA, the CDR3 is TGTGCCAGCAGCGCGACAGGCGCCTTTGAAGGCTACACCTTC.

This clone was found a few times. The chain links TRBV9 to TRBJ2-1; D ambiguous. Germline lookup yields CDR1 SGDLS and CDR2 YYNGEE. The CDR3 loop spans 17 amino acids. With 3 bases removed from V and 0 bases from J, the gap between germline ends came to 16 bases. The CDR3 coding sequence is TGTGCCAGCAGCGCTCAATTAGCTACCAGCTCCTACAATGAGCAGTTCTTC. This gives the protein CASSAQLATSSYNEQFF.

The chain carries TRBV27 and TRBJ1-1; 7 bases fit TRBD1. The CDR3 is made up of 13 amino acids. In germline, CDR1 is MNHEY, CDR2 SMNVEV (reference sequence). V was pared by 6 bases and J by 8 bases, with 9 bases of the junction left unmatched. Here the CDR3 reads CASRQSGGGEAFF. In DNA form, the CDR3 reads TGTGCCAGCAGGCAATCCGGAGGGGGCGAAGCTTTCTTT.

This chain connects TRBV11-3 to TRBJ2-3, with 7 bases matching TRBD2. Germline trimming cut 5 bases from V and 0 bases from J; bases unmatched to any gene: 8. The CDR3 sequence is 16 residues long. The germline V gene has CDR1 SGHNT and CDR2 YENEEA. In nucleotides, the CDR3 is TGTGCCAGCAGCCCCGGGGACTACTCGAGCACAGATACGCAGTATTTT. As protein: CASSPGDYSSTDTQYF.

This chain connects TRBV7-2 to TRBJ1-5, with a possible D match to TRBD1 (5 bases). Germline V CDR1 and CDR2: SGHTA, FQGNSA. V was cut by 8 bases and J by 7 bases, with 15 bases left in between. There are 13 residues in the CDR3. This chain's CDR3 is CASCRGQGQPQHF. The CDR3 nucleotides read TGTGCCAGCTGCCGAGGGCAGGGCCAGCCCCAGCATTTT.

The chain is built from TRBV7-2 and TRBJ2-7; perhaps TRBD2 as D (5 bases). CDR3 length: 13 residues. V shed 4 bases and J shed 5 bases, with 12 bases lying between them. The germline CDR1 and CDR2 sequences are SGHTA and FQGNSA. The CDR3 reads CASSSSLVHEQYF. CDR3 DNA sequence: TGTGCCAGCAGCTCTAGCTTGGTGCACGAGCAGTACTTC.

This chain uses TRBV4-2 with TRBJ2-5; TRBD1 or TRBD2 may be the D gene (6 bases each). Per germline, CDR1 LGHNA and CDR2 YNFKEQ. This CDR3 is 14 amino acids long. V lost 3 bases and J 4 bases, leaving 12 bases between the germline ends. The CDR3 nucleotides read TGTGCCAGCAGCCACCTGGGGGGCTTAGAGACCCAGTACTTC. Translated, it gives CASSHLGGLETQYF.

The rearrangement uses TRBV7-2 and TRBJ2-5; 15 bases are a match to TRBD2. Germline CDR1 is SGHTA and CDR2 is FQGNSA. There are 16 residues in the CDR3. J was trimmed by 5 bases and V by 5 bases; bases with no gene match: 6. Here the CDR3 DNA reads TGTGCCAGCAGCCCGGGACTAGCGGGAGGTTGGGAGACCCAGTACTTC. It specifies CASSPGLAGGWETQYF.

V gene TRBV27 combines with J gene TRBJ1-4; 10 bases align to TRBD1. CDR3 length: 14 amino acids. Germline CDR1 MNHEY, CDR2 SMNVEV (reference sequence). The J segment lost 6 bases and the V segment lost 6 bases, leaving 4 bases of the junction unmatched. In nucleotides, the CDR3 is TGTGCCAGCAGGACAGGGGGCGCTTATGAAAAACTGTTTTTT. Translation: CASRTGGAYEKLFF.

V gene TRBV4-2 combines with J gene TRBJ2-5; D perhaps matches TRBD2 (5 bases). CDR1 LGHNA and CDR2 YNFKEQ come from the germline V gene. The CDR3 covers 14 residues. Trimming removed 0 bases at V and 4 bases at J, with 9 bases between. CDR3 sequence reads: CASSQEEGLETQYF. As DNA, the CDR3 is TGTGCCAGCAGCCAAGAAGAGGGTTTAGAGACCCAGTACTTC.

The J gene is TRBJ2-3, the V gene TRBV5-8; the D gene could be TRBD1 or TRBD2 (6 bases each). This CDR3 has 16 amino acids. V lost 0 bases to trimming and J lost 1 base, with 12 bases between them. Germline V gene sequence: CDR1 SGHTS, CDR2 YDEGEE. CDR3 in amino acids: CASSLGYGGRTDTQYF. The CDR3 DNA follows: TGTGCCAGCAGCTTGGGGTACGGGGGCCGCACAGATACGCAGTATTTT.